The present entry profiles one T cell receptor beta chain with its context. The antigen it recognizes is unknown. Base qualities are not recorded, but no much larger clone differs from it by a single base. This sample is part of a study of Ad26.COV2.S vaccination and SARS-CoV-2 variants (dated by TCRdb to the early 2020s). With regard to the full study: Donors in the vaccine arm were drawn from COV1001, a phase I-IIa trial of Ad26.COV2.S in healthy adults that was multicentre, randomized, double-blind and placebo-controlled. Ad26.COV2.S was given intramuscularly at 5x10^10 or 1x10^11 viral particles, as a single shot or as two shots 56 days apart. Sequencing of the TCRbeta repertoire served to evaluate the specificity and breadth of SARS-CoV-2-reactive T cell receptors following Ad26.COV2.S vaccination. A total of 32 samples were included in the TCR-sequenced set, comprising around 20 Ad26.COV2.S vaccine recipients, 5 placebo recipients and 8 SARS-CoV-2 convalescent individuals. Trial participants were randomized into five groups of five: low-dose or high-dose Ad26.COV2.S given once or twice, or placebo on both occasions. Investigators did not know the trial group allocation while performing experiments and assessing outcomes.

The paper's findings and limits, for the study overall: Higher spike-specific TCR breadth was observed in Ad26.COV2.S recipients than in placebo recipients (P = 0.0014). After vaccination, substantial breadth of spike-specific CD8+ and CD4+ T cell responses was reported. Comparing responses between vaccine doses or regimens was not something the study was powered to do. The authors noted that the TCR breadth and depth analyses may have underestimated total T cell responses. Vaccine and placebo recipients had comparable non-spike TCR breadth, which fits with the vaccine containing only spike.

The immunoSEQ Assay was the method used to sequence TCRbeta CDR3 regions. After extraction, genomic DNA underwent amplification by bias-controlled multiplex PCR, followed by high-throughput sequencing. In the paper's pipeline: To quantify the absolute abundance of every unique TCRbeta CDR3 region, sequences were collapsed and filtered. T cell fraction was estimated by normalizing TCRbeta template counts to usable DNA, with usable DNA measured through amplification of reference genes found in all nucleated cells. Repertoire TCRs were annotated as SARS-CoV-2-specific when V gene, CDR3 amino acid sequence and J gene were exactly matched to a known reactive TCR set. MIRA supplied the reference SARS-CoV-2 TCR set, which was filtered for enrichment in COVID-19-positive ImmuneCODE repertoires so that public or cross-reactive TCRs were removed. Drawing on the MIRA antigens, annotated TCRs were analysed further at the level of specific ORF or position within ORF. Breadth was defined as annotated unique rearrangements over total unique productive rearrangements; depth was the summed frequency of those rearrangements. Two-sided Wilcoxon rank-sum tests were applied when comparing TCR breadth between groups. The table was pulled from immuneACCESS by TCRdb, which kept in-frame rearrangements only. Such tables lose some clones; where checked, under half of the loss comes from unresolved V genes, and the rest has no known cause. V, J and clone size are those of that table, while D and trimming were read from the DNA. The sample has over 450,000 clones on record, nearly 90% of them singletons. The top ten clonotypes cover around 1.8% of the sample.

V lost 2 bases and J lost 4 bases; the stretch between them is 8 bases long. CDR1 and CDR2, looked up from the germline V gene (reference sequence), are MNHNY and SVGAGI. The cysteine opens and the phenylalanine closes a CDR3 of 13 amino acids. The kept DNA is CDR3 alone, 39 bases in frame from the first base. The sample's treatment or condition label, in plain terms: roughly 18 received Ad26.COV2.S at low or high dose, single or two shots; about 5 received placebo; per-sample allocation not given. Repertoires of vaccine and placebo recipients were sequenced from samples taken on day 63 after the first injection. Cohort 1b enrolled 20 to 30 adults aged 18-55 years at a single site in Boston, USA, between 29 July and 7 August 2020. Ad26.COV2.S was a replication-incompetent adenovirus type 26 vector expressing a prefusion-stabilized SARS-CoV-2 spike protein from the original Wuhan strain.

The chain is made from TRBV6-6 and TRBJ1-1, with an unclear D gene assignment. This sample comprised peripheral blood, obtained in a trial of Ad26.COV2.S vaccine versus placebo. This TCR was recovered from a person between 18 and 65 years old who received the Ad26.COV2.S COVID-19 vaccine or a placebo. The CDR3 region has the sequence CASSYKGFTEAFF. The nucleotides read TGTGCCAGCAGTTACAAGGGTTTCACTGAAGCTTTCTTT.